The 23 T cell receptor beta chains presented below share a single source sample, sequenced in a study of blood T cell repertoires in COVID-19. Repertoires were generated with immunoSEQ multiplex PCR, while TCRdb's copy carries only in-frame clones and drops some. The sample records approximately 290,000 clones, just under 90% being singletons. Sequencing was performed on peripheral blood. These receptor sequences come from a woman aged 25 to 39 with COVID-19, enrolled during active disease.

This chain joins TRBV7-9 and TRBJ2-7; possible D gene TRBD2, 6 bases. The length of the CDR3 is 13 residues. Per germline, CDR1 SEHNR and CDR2 FQNEAQ (reference sequence). The ends were cut back, 8 bases at V and 6 bases at J, with 17 bases in the middle. This CDR3 is CASSPGLAGEQYF. The CDR3 DNA is TGTGCCAGCTCCCCGGGACTTGCCGGCGAGCAGTACTTC.

The chain joins TRBV27 to TRBJ2-7; no reliable D call. Germline loops: CDR1 MNHEY, CDR2 SMNVEV (reference sequence). The CDR3 has 13 amino acids. V lost 2 bases, J lost 1 base, and 6 bases lay in between. The CDR3 spells CASSLGASYEQYF. CDR3 bases: TGTGCCAGCAGTTTAGGAGCGTCCTACGAGCAGTACTTC.

The chain uses TRBV6-5 and TRBJ2-2, with 8 bases identical to TRBD1. The junction had 6 bases not matched to a gene; V was cut back by 6 bases and J by 3 bases. The CDR3 contains 15 residues. In germline, CDR1 is MNHEY, CDR2 SVGAGI. Here the CDR3 DNA reads TGTGCCAGCAGACTAGGACAGGGCTACACCGGGGAGCTGTTTTTT. This translates into CASRLGQGYTGELFF.

The chain recombines TRBV6-2 or TRBV6-3 with TRBJ2-3; TRBD2 matches 7 bases. Germline V lookup: CDR1 MNHEY, CDR2 SVGEGT. J gave up 0 bases and V 1 base, and 1 base lay outside the gene matches. There are 15 residues in the CDR3. In DNA form, the CDR3 reads TGTGCCAGCAGTTACTACGGGGGGAGCACAGATACGCAGTATTTT. This sequence encodes CASSYYGGSTDTQYF.

This clone was recorded only once. The genes are TRBV6-5 and TRBJ2-1; D may be TRBD2 (5 bases). The CDR3 loop spans 14 amino acids. Germline V gene lookup returns CDR1 MNHEY and CDR2 SVGAGI. V was cut by 6 bases and J by 4 bases, with 13 bases left in between. For the CDR3, the DNA is TGTGCCAGCAGACTACGGCGGGCTTACAATGAGCAGTTCTTC. Encoded protein: CASRLRRAYNEQFF.

The chain uses TRBV6-5 and TRBJ1-1; possible D gene TRBD1, 6 bases. CDR1 and CDR2 (germline): MNHEY, SVGAGI. Trimming removed 2 bases at V and 10 bases at J, with 11 bases between. This CDR3 is 12 amino acids long. As DNA, the CDR3 is TGTGCCAGCAGTTACGGGGGGGCTCCAGCTTTCTTT. Amino acids: CASSYGGAPAFF.

The chain uses TRBV11-2 and TRBJ2-2; the D is unclear. CDR1 SGHAT and CDR2 FQNNGV come from the germline V gene. Deletions cut 2 bases from V and 7 bases from J, with 5 bases between. This CDR3 is 12 amino acids long. CDR3 in amino acids: CASSLYFGELFF. The CDR3 DNA is TGTGCCAGCAGCTTATACTTCGGGGAGCTGTTTTTT. The variable domain in full, with the rest retrieved from reference TRBV11-2 and TRBJ2-2, is EAGVAQSPRYKIIEKRQSVAFWCNPISGHATLYWYQQILGQGPKLLIQFQNNGVVDDSQLPKDRFSAERLKGVDSTLKIQPAKLEDSAVYLCASSLYFGELFFGEGSRLTVL.

This clone was seen a handful of times. The identical CDR3 is also encoded by other nucleotide sequences in the sample. The chain uses TRBV5-1 and TRBJ2-3; a possible D gene is TRBD1 (5 bases). There are 12 residues in the CDR3. Trimming cost V 2 bases and J 4 bases, with 5 bases left between them. Germline V gene data show CDR1 as SGHRS and CDR2 as YFSETQ. The CDR3 sequence: CASSLGADTQYF. Written as DNA, the CDR3 is TGCGCCAGCAGCTTAGGGGCAGATACGCAGTATTTT. Using reference TRBV5-1 and TRBJ2-3 for the parts outside the CDR3, the full variable domain is KAGVTQTPRYLIKTRGQQVTLSCSPISGHRSVSWYQQTPGQGLQFLFEYFSETQRNKGNFPGRFSGRQFSNSRSEMNVSTLELGDSALYLCASSLGADTQYFGPGTRLTVL.

The chain recombines TRBV7-9 with TRBJ1-1; no clear D. V lost 5 bases and J 5 bases, leaving 12 bases between the germline ends. The CDR3 has 13 amino acids. Germline V gives CDR1 SEHNR, CDR2 FQNEAQ (reference sequence). The CDR3 DNA follows: TGTGCCAGCAGCGCCGGACTGCGGACTGAAGCTTTCTTT. Translating gives CASSAGLRTEAFF.

The J gene is TRBJ2-2, the V gene TRBV10-2; 8 nucleotides match TRBD1. This CDR3 spans 14 amino acids. The junction had 1 base not matched to a gene; V was cut back by 6 bases and J by 1 base. Germline V lookup: CDR1 WSHSY, CDR2 SAAADI. The DNA of the CDR3 is TGCGCCAGCAGGGACAGGGTGAACACCGGGGAGCTGTTTTTT. As protein: CASRDRVNTGELFF.

The chain employs TRBV19 and TRBJ1-3; no definite D call. The germline CDR1 and CDR2 sequences are LNHDA and SQIVND (reference sequence). This CDR3 contains 12 residues. V lost 6 bases, J lost 0 bases, and 3 bases lay in between. The CDR3 loop reads CASSFSGNTIYF. The CDR3 DNA reads TGTGCCAGTAGCTTCTCTGGAAACACCATATATTTT.

This chain joins TRBV19 and TRBJ1-6, with 9 bases identical to TRBD1. This CDR3 contains 16 residues. The V gene end was trimmed by 10 bases and the J gene end by 3 bases; junction bases not matched to a gene: 10. CDR1 LNHDA and CDR2 SQIVND come from the germline V gene (reference sequence). The CDR3 nucleotides are TGTGCCATCGGAGATGGGGGACAGGGCTATAATTCACCCCTCCACTTT. Its protein is CAIGDGGQGYNSPLHF.

This chain links TRBV3-1 (or the pseudogene TRBV3-2) with TRBJ2-3; no clear D. Germline CDR1 LGHDT, CDR2 YNNKEL (reference sequence). The CDR3 extends over 16 amino acids. V was trimmed by 4 bases and J by 1 base, leaving 15 bases between them. CDR3 loop: CASSPRTALGTDTQYF. The CDR3 DNA follows: TGTGCCAGCAGCCCGCGCACAGCCCTGGGCACAGATACGCAGTATTTT.

The chain recombines TRBV2 with TRBJ2-7, with no clear D. Trimming took off 8 bases at V and 2 bases at J, with 10 bases between the two ends. Germline CDR1 reads SNHLY; CDR2 reads FYNNEI. The CDR3 is 12 residues long. CDR3 in DNA: TGTGCCAGCTGCGATAGCACCTACGAGCAGTACTTC. Translation: CASCDSTYEQYF.

This chain links TRBV3-1 (or the pseudogene TRBV3-2) with TRBJ1-6; TRBD1 might be the D (6 bases). V was clipped by 6 bases and J by 4 bases, with 13 bases between them. CDR3 length: 15 amino acids. Germline lookup yields CDR1 LGHDT and CDR2 YNNKEL (reference sequence). CDR3 residues: CASRLGQNYNSPLHF. Here the CDR3 DNA reads TGTGCCAGCAGACTTGGACAGAATTATAATTCACCCCTCCACTTT.

This rearrangement joins TRBV6-1 to TRBJ2-3, with 9 bases fitting TRBD2. Trimming took 2 bases from V and 2 from J; bases not matched to a gene: 8. Germline V gene data show CDR1 as MNHNS and CDR2 as SASEGT. The CDR3 length is 17 residues. CDR3 in DNA: TGTGCCAGCAGTGAATTAGCGGGGGCCGGGGACACAGATACGCAGTATTTT. Protein product: CASSELAGAGDTDTQYF.

The genes are TRBV5-1 and TRBJ2-3; a weak D match, TRBD2 (7 bases). The ends were cut back, 4 bases at V and 2 bases at J, with 20 bases in the middle. This CDR3 comprises 17 residues. Germline V gene data show CDR1 as SGHRS and CDR2 as YFSETQ. The CDR3 DNA reads as TGCGCCAGCAGCCCAAAAGGGGGGGTTGAGGCCACAGATACGCAGTATTTT. Translation gives CASSPKGGVEATDTQYF.

The chain uses TRBV14 and TRBJ1-1; D is undetermined. The CDR3 loop spans 15 amino acids. Per germline, CDR1 SGHDN and CDR2 FVKESK. Trimming pared 1 base from V and 3 bases from J, leaving 12 bases between. This CDR3 is CASSQVITIDTEAFF. Here the CDR3 DNA reads TGTGCCAGCAGCCAAGTGATCACCATAGACACTGAAGCTTTCTTT.

A single count supports this clone. The chain couples TRBV6-6 to TRBJ1-5; D is ambiguous. CDR3 size: 14 residues. Deletions cut 2 bases from V and 7 bases from J, with 12 bases between. Germline V gene lookup returns CDR1 MNHNY and CDR2 SVGAGI (reference sequence). DNA of the CDR3: TGTGCCAGCAGTTACGGAGGGAGGCGACAGCCCCAGCATTTT. It codes for CASSYGGRRQPQHF.

This chain joins TRBV4-1 and TRBJ1-1; no definite D call. The germline V and J ends were trimmed by 4 bases and 5 bases, with 17 bases remaining between them. This CDR3 has 15 residues. The germline V gene has CDR1 MGHRA and CDR2 YSYEKL. As DNA, the CDR3 is TGCGCCAGCAGCCGTTTACAGTATGGAACTACTGAAGCTTTCTTT. As protein: CASSRLQYGTTEAFF.

V is TRBV19 and J is TRBJ1-2, with TRBD1 matching over 7 bases. V lost 7 bases and J lost 3; bases outside the gene matches: 8. The CDR3 has 14 residues. The germline CDR1 and CDR2 sequences are LNHDA and SQIVND (reference sequence). The CDR3 bases are TGTGCCAGTAACTACAGGGGACTTGACTATGGCTACACCTTC. Translated: CASNYRGLDYGYTF.

The chain employs TRBV18 and TRBJ2-3; the D gene is possibly TRBD1 (6 bases). V lost 4 bases to trimming and J lost 0 bases, with 11 bases between them. In germline, CDR1 is KGHSH, CDR2 LQKENI. The CDR3 is 15 residues long. The CDR3 here is CASSRGHASTDTQYF. The CDR3 DNA follows: TGTGCCAGCTCACGGGGACACGCTAGCACAGATACGCAGTATTTT. Filled out from reference TRBV18 and TRBJ2-3, the complete variable domain reads NAGVMQNPRHLVRRRGQEARLRCSPMKGHSHVYWYRQLPEEGLKFMVYLQKENIIDESGMPKERFSAEFPKEGPSILRIQQVVRGDSAAYFCASSRGHASTDTQYFGPGTRLTVL.

The V gene is TRBV27, the J gene TRBJ2-7; TRBD1 matches at 12 bases. CDR3 length: 14 residues. Germline V gene lookup returns CDR1 MNHEY and CDR2 SMNVEV (reference sequence). Trimming cost V 6 bases and J 3 bases; bases outside gene matches: 3. CDR3: CASSRDRGLYEQYF. CDR3 in DNA: TGTGCCAGCAGCCGGGACAGGGGGCTCTACGAGCAGTACTTC.